Sequencing of this T cell receptor beta chain was carried out in a study of blood T cells in healthy people across ages. The study's findings and limits: Compared with aged donors, long-lived donors showed fewer expanded clones, suggesting selection. Roughly linearly, TCR beta diversity per million T cells fell as age increased.

Next came a second PCR, run for about 7 to 12 cycles, which used a sample-barcoded 5' primer along with a J-beta primer mix. Each cDNA molecule, via a template-switch adaptor with 12 random nucleotides, was tagged. TCRdb fed the 5' RACE reads into MiXCR, producing one record per CDR3 protein. Of about 1.1 million distinct CDR3 sequences in the sample, less than 45% were seen once. The CDR3 runs 14 residues. The germline V gene encodes CDR1 SQVTM and CDR2 ANQGSEA. V dropped 3 bases and J dropped 6 bases, with 15 bases sitting between them. At least ten counts were recorded for this clonotype. The antigen is not known. Each donor supplied roughly 10 milliliters of peripheral blood.

The specimen sequenced was blood. The V call is TRBV29-1, the J call TRBJ2-1; TRBD1 or TRBD2 may be the D gene (5 bases each). The receptor was derived from a young man in good health. CDR3 nucleotides: TGCAGCGTTGAGTTGGGGGAAGTTTTCAATGAGCAGTTCTTC. The encoded protein is CSVELGEVFNEQFF.